The sequence of this T cell receptor beta chain was determined in a study of somatic mutations in cytotoxic T cells in rheumatoid arthritis. This CDR3 region has 13 residues. With V trimmed by 4 bases and J by 2 bases, 3 bases remained unmatched. Looked up from germline, CDR1 is SGHDT and CDR2 is YYEEEE. The study, taken as a whole, reports: Over 20% of CD8+ cells belonged to the largest CD8+ clone in about an eighth of the 65 patients. Clonality of CD8+ T cells, which was compared between rheumatoid arthritis patients and age-matched healthy controls, did not differ significantly.

This clone came up a few times. Its antigen is unknown. This table comes from immunoSEQ multiplex PCR, and its TCRdb copy is limited to in-frame clones, with some not included. This table has 10,000 or so clones, 77% appearing once. The receptor was derived from a middle-aged man in good health. Sequenced: CD8+ T cells sorted from blood. The genes are TRBV5-6 and TRBJ2-7, with TRBD1 matching 7 bases. In DNA, the CDR3 is TGTGCCAGCAGCGGGGGACAGACCTACGAGCAGTACTTC. It yields the protein CASSGGQTYEQYF.